Sequencing of this TCR beta chain was carried out in a study of blood T cell repertoires in COVID-19. Between the trimmed V and J ends, which lost 0 bases and 2 bases, there was a span of 7 bases. The CDR3 loop spans 14 amino acids. Germline CDR1 is SGDLS and CDR2 is YYNGEE. TCRdb's copy holds only in-frame clones and misses some; the assay was immunoSEQ multiplex PCR. The profile shows 95,000 to 150,000 clones, 79% of them singletons. Material: peripheral blood. This receptor was taken from a man between 35 and 55 years old with active or convalescent COVID-19. This rearrangement joins TRBV9 to TRBJ2-3; no clear D gene. This CDR3 reads CASSVGHYTDTQYF. The DNA for the CDR3 is TGTGCCAGCAGCGTAGGGCATTACACAGATACGCAGTATTTT.